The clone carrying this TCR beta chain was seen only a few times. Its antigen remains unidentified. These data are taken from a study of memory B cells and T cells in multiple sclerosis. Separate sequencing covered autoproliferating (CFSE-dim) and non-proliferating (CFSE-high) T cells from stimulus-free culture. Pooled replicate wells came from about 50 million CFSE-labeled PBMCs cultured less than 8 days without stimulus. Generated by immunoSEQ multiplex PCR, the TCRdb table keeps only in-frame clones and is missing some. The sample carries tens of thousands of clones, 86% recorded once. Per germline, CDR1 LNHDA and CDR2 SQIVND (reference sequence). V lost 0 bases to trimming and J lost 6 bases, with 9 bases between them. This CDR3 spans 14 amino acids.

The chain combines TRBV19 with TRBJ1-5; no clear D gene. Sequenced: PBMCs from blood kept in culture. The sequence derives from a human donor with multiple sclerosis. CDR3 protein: CASSIDGPRQPQHF. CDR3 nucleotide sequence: TGTGCCAGTAGTATAGATGGTCCTCGTCAGCCCCAGCATTTT.